These 5 T cell receptor beta chains originate from one sample sequenced in a study of graft-versus-host responses after intestinal transplantation. Antigens of these TCRs are unknown. Clones were read by immunoSEQ multiplex PCR, and TCRdb kept only the in-frame ones, dropping some. This sample has 120,000 or so clones, with roughly 93% found just once. The sample here was unstimulated CD8+ T cells sorted from spleen or lymph node cells, taken before intestinal transplant. These receptors all come from a human donor who received an intestinal transplant.

This sequence joins TRBV30 and TRBJ2-5; D remains unclear. Germline V lookup: CDR1 GTSNPN, CDR2 SVGIG (reference sequence). The CDR3 loop spans 10 amino acids. Trimming removed 7 bases at V and 3 bases at J, with 6 bases between. CDR3 residues: CALKKETQYF. CDR3 bases: TGTGCCTTGAAAAAAGAGACCCAGTACTTC.

This clone was observed a few times. The rearrangement joins TRBV19 to TRBJ2-5; a weak D match, TRBD1 (5 bases). The CDR3 runs to 12 residues. V shed 11 bases and J shed 4 bases, with 14 bases lying between them. Germline V CDR1 and CDR2: LNHDA, SQIVND (reference sequence). CDR3 sequence reads: CAPPMGRETQYF. The CDR3 nucleotides read TGTGCCCCCCCCATGGGGCGAGAGACCCAGTACTTC.

This clone has only one observation. The V call is TRBV5-1, the J call TRBJ2-4, with TRBD1 as a possible D gene (6 bases). The germline gives CDR1 SGHRS, CDR2 YFSETQ. This CDR3 has 16 residues. V dropped 4 bases and J dropped 4 bases, with 18 bases sitting between them. CDR3 sequence reads: CASSPLGAFGKNIQYF. DNA of the CDR3: TGCGCCAGCAGCCCCCTGGGGGCCTTTGGGAAAAACATTCAGTACTTC.

The V and J genes are TRBV28 and TRBJ2-2; TRBD2 matches 8 bases. CDR3 length: 16 amino acids. V dropped 5 bases and J dropped 4; count of bases not matched to a gene: 9. Per the germline V gene, CDR1 is MDHEN and CDR2 is SYDVKM. CDR3 region: CASSPIAGKTTGELFF. CDR3 coding DNA: TGTGCCAGCAGTCCGATAGCGGGAAAAACCACCGGGGAGCTGTTTTTT. Drawing the rest from reference TRBV28 and TRBJ2-2, the complete variable domain is DVKVTQSSRYLVKRTGEKVFLECVQDMDHENMFWYRQDPGLGLRLIYFSYDVKMKEKGDIPEGYSVSREKKERFSLILESASTNQTSMYLCASSPIAGKTTGELFFGEGSRLTVL.

The chain employs TRBV19 and TRBJ2-7, with 7 positions matching TRBD1. The CDR3 covers 11 residues. Per the germline V gene, CDR1 is LNHDA and CDR2 is SQIVND (reference sequence). After removal of 9 bases from V and 3 bases from J, the junction contained 2 bases not matched to a gene. In DNA, the CDR3 is TGTGCCAGCAGGGACAGCTACGAGCAGTACTTC. Encoded protein: CASRDSYEQYF.